Presented here are 21 T cell receptor beta chains from one specimen sequenced in a study of blood T cell repertoires in COVID-19. This table comes from immunoSEQ multiplex PCR, and its TCRdb copy is limited to in-frame clones, with some not included. Of 330,000 or so clones detected, roughly 84% appear once; the ten largest clones hold 2.5% to 3%. Sequencing was carried out using PBMCs or T cells enriched from blood (not recorded which). The receptor set was obtained from a woman in her 30s who had recovered from COVID-19.

This clone was counted a single time. The chain combines TRBV28 with TRBJ1-2; D not certain. In germline, CDR1 is MDHEN, CDR2 SYDVKM. The CDR3 runs 14 residues. The V end was cut by 3 bases, the J end by 3 bases, with 11 bases between. CDR3 sequence reads: CASSLETLDYGYTF. CDR3 in DNA: TGTGCCAGCAGTTTGGAGACCCTGGACTATGGCTACACCTTC.

The J gene is TRBJ2-5, the V gene TRBV18, with TRBD1 matching over 7 bases. V lost 1 base, J lost 2 bases, and 7 bases stayed unmatched. Germline V gene lookup returns CDR1 KGHSH and CDR2 LQKENI. There are 16 residues in the CDR3. The CDR3 sequence is CASSPRAGGRQETQYF. Here the CDR3 DNA reads TGTGCCAGCTCACCACGAGCAGGGGGTAGGCAAGAGACCCAGTACTTC. The entire variable domain, with the rest obtained from reference TRBV18 and TRBJ2-5, is as follows: NAGVMQNPRHLVRRRGQEARLRCSPMKGHSHVYWYRQLPEEGLKFMVYLQKENIIDESGMPKERFSAEFPKEGPSILRIQQVVRGDSAAYFCASSPRAGGRQETQYFGPGTRLLVL.

V usage is TRBV28 and J usage is TRBJ1-3, with 9 bases matching TRBD1. The V gene end was trimmed by 8 bases and the J gene end by 4 bases; junction bases not matched to a gene: 6. The CDR3 spans 14 residues. The germline gives CDR1 MDHEN, CDR2 SYDVKM. In DNA, the CDR3 is TGTGCCAGCGTACAGGGGGCGCCGGGAAACACCATATATTTT. Its translation is CASVQGAPGNTIYF.

The genes are TRBV9 and TRBJ1-1; possible D gene TRBD1, 5 bases. V lost 3 bases and J lost 0, with 6 bases in between. Germline V CDR1 and CDR2: SGDLS, YYNGEE. CDR3 length equals 13 residues. For the CDR3, the DNA is TGTGCCAGCAGCGCGACAGTGAACACTGAAGCTTTCTTT. Its translation is CASSATVNTEAFF. Full variable domain (missing parts from reference TRBV9 and TRBJ1-1): DSGVTQTPKHLITATGQRVTLRCSPRSGDLSVYWYQQSLDQGLQFLIQYYNGEERAKGNILERFSAQQFPDLHSELNLSSLELGDSALYFCASSATVNTEAFFGQGTRLTVV.

CDR3 loop: CASSLGQANSGANVLTF. In DNA form, the CDR3 reads TGTGCCAGCAGCCTAGGACAGGCAAACTCTGGGGCCAACGTCCTGACTTTC. This chain links TRBV4-2 with TRBJ2-6, with 7 bases lining up with TRBD1. Unmatched junction bases numbered 6, after V lost 4 bases and J lost 0 bases. This CDR3 contains 17 residues. Germline CDR1 and CDR2: LGHNA and YNFKEQ.

The chain employs TRBV19 and TRBJ1-1; 7 bases line up with TRBD1. This CDR3 spans 15 amino acids. Germline loops: CDR1 LNHDA, CDR2 SQIVND (reference sequence). V shed 5 bases and J 5 bases; nucleotides not matched to a gene: 11. The chain's CDR3 is CASSSKQGIFTEAFF. The CDR3, as DNA: TGTGCCAGTAGTTCAAAACAGGGGATATTTACTGAAGCTTTCTTT.

The CDR3 loop is CASSWPGRGDDEQYF. CDR3 DNA: TGTGCCAGCAGTTGGCCGGGCAGGGGGGATGACGAGCAGTACTTC. This chain links TRBV6-6 with TRBJ2-7; the D gene is possibly TRBD1 (7 bases). The CDR3 sequence is 15 residues long. V was clipped by 4 bases and J by 5 bases, with 18 bases between them. Germline CDR1 and CDR2: MNHNY and SVGAGI (reference sequence).

This clone has a handful of counts. The genes are TRBV9 and TRBJ1-2; 12 bases are a match to TRBD1. After removal of 0 bases from V and 6 bases from J, the junction contained 6 bases not matched to a gene. Germline V gives CDR1 SGDLS, CDR2 YYNGEE. CDR3 size: 16 residues. DNA of the CDR3: TGTGCCAGCAGCGTAGGCCGGGACAGGGGGCGTGATGGCTACACCTTC. Translated, it gives CASSVGRDRGRDGYTF.

The V and J genes are TRBV6-5 and TRBJ2-7; 9 bases align to TRBD1. V gave up 4 bases and J gave up 6 bases; unmatched junction bases: 10. The CDR3 covers 15 residues. The germline V gene has CDR1 MNHEY and CDR2 SVGAGI. CDR3 sequence reads: CASSFEGTGKAEQYF. The CDR3 DNA reads TGTGCCAGCAGTTTCGAGGGGACAGGGAAGGCCGAGCAGTACTTC.

J is TRBJ1-2 and V is TRBV6-5; D remains unclear. This CDR3 is 16 amino acids long. V lost 4 bases to trimming and J lost 2 bases, with 17 bases between them. The germline V gene has CDR1 MNHEY and CDR2 SVGAGI. CDR3 in DNA: TGTGCCAGCAGTTTCTCAGCGTGGGTCCCAAACTATGGCTACACCTTC. Translating gives CASSFSAWVPNYGYTF.

The J gene is TRBJ2-1, the V gene TRBV20-1, with 8 bases that match TRBD2. CDR1 and CDR2 (germline): DFQATT, SNEGSKA (reference sequence). J was trimmed by 2 bases and V by 3 bases; bases with no gene match: 9. The CDR3 is made up of 16 amino acids. CDR3: CSASSQIAGTYNEQFF. Written as DNA, the CDR3 is TGCAGTGCTAGTTCCCAAATAGCGGGGACCTACAATGAGCAGTTCTTC.

J is TRBJ2-1 and V is TRBV7-8, with a weak D call TRBD1 (6 bases). V was shortened by 9 bases and J by 8 bases, with 20 bases between the two germline ends. The CDR3 loop spans 14 amino acids. Germline assignment: CDR1 SGHVS and CDR2 FQNEAQ. The CDR3 DNA follows: TGTGCCAGTCTGCTTAACAGGGAAAAGGATGAGCAGTTCTTC. It yields the protein CASLLNREKDEQFF.

The chain uses TRBV7-2 and TRBJ2-3; 9 bases match TRBD2. Unmatched junction bases numbered 4, after V lost 4 bases and J lost 2 bases. The germline CDR1 and CDR2 sequences are SGHTA and FQGNSA. This CDR3 has 15 amino acids. CDR3 protein: CASSYASGTTDTQYF. CDR3 in DNA: TGTGCCAGCAGCTACGCTAGCGGGACCACAGATACGCAGTATTTT. The full variable domain, with the rest looked up from reference TRBV7-2 and TRBJ2-3, is GAGVSQSPSNKVTEKGKDVELRCDPISGHTALYWYRQSLGQGLEFLIYFQGNSAPDKSGLPSDRFSAERTGGSVSTLTIQRTQQEDSAVYLCASSYASGTTDTQYFGPGTRLTVL.

This sequence joins TRBV3-1 (or the pseudogene TRBV3-2) and TRBJ2-5; 7 nucleotides match TRBD1. Germline trimming cut 6 bases from V and 6 bases from J; bases unmatched to any gene: 7. Germline V gene lookup returns CDR1 LGHDT and CDR2 YNNKEL (reference sequence). The length of the CDR3 is 13 residues. This CDR3 is CASRDDRVQTQYF. For the CDR3, the DNA is TGTGCCAGCAGAGATGACAGGGTCCAGACCCAGTACTTC.

The rearrangement links TRBV7-9 to TRBJ2-7, with 10 bases aligning to TRBD2. The CDR3 consists of 18 residues. The J segment lost 4 bases and the V segment lost 3 bases, leaving 15 bases of the junction unmatched. CDR1 and CDR2 (germline): SEHNR, FQNEAQ (reference sequence). CDR3 bases: TGTGCCAGCAGCTTTCACTATAGCGGGAGGCCTGAGGATTACGAGCAGTACTTC. It translates to CASSFHYSGRPEDYEQYF.

The chain uses TRBV6-6 and TRBJ2-7; TRBD1 aligns across 7 bases. Germline V gene sequence: CDR1 MNHNY, CDR2 SVGAGI (reference sequence). The CDR3 has 14 residues. J lost 2 bases, V lost 0 bases, and 1 base had no gene match. The chain's CDR3 is CASSYSGTAYEQYF. The CDR3 DNA reads TGTGCCAGCAGTTACTCCGGGACAGCCTACGAGCAGTACTTC.

The chain recombines TRBV29-1 with TRBJ1-4; D gene unclear. The V gene's germline CDR1 is SQVTM and CDR2 ANQGSEA. V gave up 3 bases and J gave up 4 bases, with 9 bases separating them. The CDR3 length is 13 residues. In DNA, the CDR3 is TGCAGCGTTGAGGAGCCGGTTAATGAAAAACTGTTTTTT. Translated: CSVEEPVNEKLFF.

The V call is TRBV19, the J call TRBJ2-7; D gene ambiguous. Trimming cost V 5 bases and J 5 bases, with 13 bases left between them. This CDR3 has 13 residues. Germline assignment: CDR1 LNHDA and CDR2 SQIVND (reference sequence). The CDR3 region is CASSDTTLNEQYF. Here the CDR3 DNA reads TGTGCCAGTAGTGACACAACCCTAAACGAGCAGTACTTC. The variable domain in full, with the rest retrieved from reference TRBV19 and TRBJ2-7, is DGGITQSPKYLFRKEGQNVTLSCEQNLNHDAMYWYRQDPGQGLRLIYYSQIVNDFQKGDIAEGYSVSREKKESFPLTVTSAQKNPTAFYLCASSDTTLNEQYFGPGTRLTVT.

The genes are TRBV4-1 and TRBJ2-2, with D possibly TRBD2 on 5 matching bases. CDR1 is MGHRA, CDR2 YSYEKL, per germline. The CDR3 runs 14 residues. Trimming pared 4 bases from V and 8 bases from J, leaving 14 bases between. The CDR3 DNA is TGCGCCAGCAGCCTCGGAGGTCGGGCGGGGGAGCTGTTTTTT. Residues: CASSLGGRAGELFF.

This CDR3 reads CASSGTGVPSGNTIYF. Written as DNA, the CDR3 is TGCGCCAGCAGTGGGACAGGAGTGCCCTCTGGAAACACCATATATTTT. This chain links TRBV10-1 with TRBJ1-3, with 7 bases fitting TRBD1. The CDR3 is 16 amino acids. Trimming took 4 bases from V and 0 from J; bases not matched to a gene: 6. CDR1 and CDR2 (germline): WNHNN, SYGVQD (reference sequence).

V gene TRBV5-1 combines with J gene TRBJ2-2; 15 positions agree with TRBD2. V lost 3 bases, J lost 5 bases, and 8 bases stayed unmatched. CDR3 size: 18 residues. Germline CDR1 SGHRS, CDR2 YFSETQ. The CDR3 protein is CASSSPGLAGGWTGELFF. CDR3 sequence (DNA): TGCGCCAGCAGCTCTCCGGGACTAGCGGGAGGATGGACCGGGGAGCTGTTTTTT.